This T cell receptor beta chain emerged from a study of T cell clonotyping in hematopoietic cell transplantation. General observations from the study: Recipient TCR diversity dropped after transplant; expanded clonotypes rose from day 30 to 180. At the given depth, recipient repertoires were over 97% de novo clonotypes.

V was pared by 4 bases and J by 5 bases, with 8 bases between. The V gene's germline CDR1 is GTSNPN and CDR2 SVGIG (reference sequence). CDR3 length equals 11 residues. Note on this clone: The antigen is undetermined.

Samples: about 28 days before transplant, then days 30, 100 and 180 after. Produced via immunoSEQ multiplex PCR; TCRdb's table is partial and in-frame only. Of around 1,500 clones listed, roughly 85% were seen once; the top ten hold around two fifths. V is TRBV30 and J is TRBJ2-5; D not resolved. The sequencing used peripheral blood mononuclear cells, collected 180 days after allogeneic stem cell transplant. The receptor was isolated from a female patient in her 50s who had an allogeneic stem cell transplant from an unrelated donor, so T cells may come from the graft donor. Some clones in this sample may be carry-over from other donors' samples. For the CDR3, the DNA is TGTGCCTGGAAGGGCGTGGAGACCCAGTACTTC. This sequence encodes CAWKGVETQYF. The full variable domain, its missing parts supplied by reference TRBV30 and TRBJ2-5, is SQTIHQWPATLVQPVGSPLSLECTVEGTSNPNLYWYRQAAGRGLQLLFYSVGIGQISSEVPQNLSASRPQDRQFILSSKKLLLSDSGFYLCAWKGVETQYFGPGTRLLVL.